These T cell receptor beta chains were read from a single sample in a study of human T cells and chemical hapten exposure. TCRdb reprocessed the RACE reads with MiXCR, giving one entry per CDR3 protein. The sample has 150,000 to 200,000 distinct CDR3 sequences; more than 14% are singletons. This specimen consisted of whole blood, obtained in connection with sensitization to the hapten diphenylcyclopropenone (DPC). Receptor source: a woman in her thirties with alopecia areata. Some clones in this sample may be carry-over from other donors' samples. The CDR3 runs from the conserved cysteine through the conserved F or W. The D gene is left open where the match is weak. Not every row has a clone size; where given, it reads once, few, many or a size class.

cdr3_aa j_call v_call clone_size d_call
CASRTVDYGYTF TRBJ1-2 TRBV27 many .
CASSPISGGRQETQYF TRBJ2-5 TRBV18 many TRBD2
CASSSIAGSGKNEQFF TRBJ2-1 TRBV7-6 . TRBD2
CASSLGGGTGLSEAFF TRBJ1-1 TRBV7-6 few TRBD1
CASSLEVPTEAFF TRBJ1-1 TRBV5-4 . .
CASRANQPQHF TRBJ1-5 TRBV28 many .
CASSPGDSGRRNEQFF TRBJ2-1 TRBV7-2 . TRBD2
CASSPEGPQPQHF TRBJ1-5 TRBV18 many .
CSFQGGAREAFF TRBJ1-1 TRBV29-1 few TRBD1
CASRVLAGAYDEQFF TRBJ2-1 TRBV19 . TRBD2
CASSVASGNEQYF TRBJ2-7 TRBV6-2/TRBV6-3 many TRBD2
CASSQDFGTRYGYTF TRBJ1-2 TRBV3-1 . .
CASRPRGAGELFF TRBJ2-2 TRBV12-3/TRBV12-4 . .
CASSHDNEQFF TRBJ2-1 TRBV3-1 few .
CASSQDDMSWETQYF TRBJ2-5 TRBV4-1 . .
CSARGLRSSYNEQFF TRBJ2-1 TRBV20-1 few .
CASSQDWTRDTQYF TRBJ2-3 TRBV4-1 few .
CASSLSSEHRELFF TRBJ2-2 TRBV27 . .
CIDTDRSTGFENTEAFF TRBJ1-1 TRBV29-1 few .
CASAAVLGYTF TRBJ1-2 TRBV12-3/TRBV12-4 few .
CASSLATRAETQYF TRBJ2-5 TRBV5-1 . .
CASSLRLAEHSGELFF TRBJ2-2 TRBV12-3/TRBV12-4 few TRBD2
CSVEFAGELFF TRBJ2-2 TRBV29-1 . .
CASSSDSGTGSQPQHF TRBJ1-5 TRBV12-3/TRBV12-4 . TRBD1
CASSQGWAEAFF TRBJ1-1 TRBV3-1 . .
CASSPRILGEAFF TRBJ1-1 TRBV18 few .
CASSLGAGQGAAKNIQYF TRBJ2-4 TRBV28 few TRBD1
CASSWGSGRWTSYEQYF TRBJ2-7 TRBV6-2/TRBV6-3 . TRBD2
CASCPGSSYEQYF TRBJ2-7 TRBV28 . .
CASSLTAGDQYF TRBJ2-5 TRBV28 few .
CASSQDLGDQPQHF TRBJ1-5 TRBV4-2 few .
CSARAGGRVGNEQFF TRBJ2-1 TRBV20-1 few TRBD2
CASSVTGGPAHEQYF TRBJ2-7 TRBV28 . TRBD1
CASSPEGAGSSYEQYF TRBJ2-7 TRBV11-2 few .
CASRGRTQYF TRBJ2-5 TRBV6-2/TRBV6-3 few .
CASMKGWGANVLTF TRBJ2-6 TRBV5-4 few .
CASTPGQGSNQPQHF TRBJ1-5 TRBV6-1 few TRBD1
CASSQAPDTYEAFF TRBJ1-1 TRBV4-3 . .
CASSWTDEQFF TRBJ2-1 TRBV7-9 many .
CASSSQGQPYGYTF TRBJ1-2 TRBV28 many TRBD1
CASSLGPYSLESALHF TRBJ1-6 TRBV5-1 few .
CASSPYINEKLFF TRBJ1-4 TRBV7-2 . .
CASSFRGQGVYPAYEQYF TRBJ2-7 TRBV11-2 . TRBD1
CASSKPGTENTGELFF TRBJ2-2 TRBV28 many .
CASSPTRGNQPQHF TRBJ1-5 TRBV6-5 . .
CATRGGNQPQHF TRBJ1-5 TRBV28 . .
CASSGAGTPNTEAFF TRBJ1-1 TRBV10-1 . .
CASSPSGSVASYEQYF TRBJ2-7 TRBV7-2 few .
CASSPGQLYNEQFF TRBJ2-1 TRBV21-1 . .
CAWSFLATGNTIYF TRBJ1-3 TRBV30 few .
CASSQEFLGTEAFF TRBJ1-1 TRBV3-1 many .
CASSPGQGASGNQPQHF TRBJ1-5 TRBV18 many TRBD1
CASSPGGRTYNEQFF TRBJ2-1 TRBV18 many .
CASTLSGQPNQPQHF TRBJ1-5 TRBV2 . TRBD1
CASSPRTVAGVGETQYF TRBJ2-5 TRBV28 few TRBD2